These 28 T cell receptor beta chains came from one sample sequenced in a study of vaccination and CD4 T cells after COVID-19. Cultured CD4+ T cell DNA was sequenced using the Oncomine TCR Beta short-read assay. TCRdb fed the PCR reads into MiXCR, producing one record per CDR3 protein. The repertoire holds roughly 6,800 distinct CDR3 sequences, with about 70% as singletons. Treatment defined: roughly ten-day PBMC culture with coronavirus spike peptide pools or control peptides (ViraFEST assay). Researchers collected the unexposed donor's CD4+ T cells before the COVID-19 pandemic (2011-2018). These TCRs are of unknown antigen specificity. Sequencing input: CD4+ T cells from blood, cultured in vitro. Source of these receptors: a human donor in good health.

J is TRBJ1-2 and V is TRBV27, with D possibly being TRBD1 (6 bases). The CDR3 is 14 residues long. Germline V lookup: CDR1 MNHEY, CDR2 SMNVEV (reference sequence). V was trimmed by 6 bases and J by 0 bases, leaving 11 bases between them. In DNA form, the CDR3 reads TGTGCCAGCAGGGGGGCGTCTGCTAACTATGGCTACACCTTC. Its translation is CASRGASANYGYTF.

This chain links TRBV7-2 with TRBJ1-5; D gene uncertain. The CDR3 spans 13 residues. The V end was cut by 5 bases, the J end by 3 bases, with 8 bases between. CDR1 is SGHTA and CDR2 is FQGNSA in the germline V gene. The CDR3 DNA reads TGTGCCAGCAGCCCACAGATCAATCAGCCCCAGCATTTT. This sequence encodes CASSPQINQPQHF.

This clonotype showed up just once. This chain connects TRBV15 to TRBJ2-4, with 7 bases fitting TRBD1. CDR1 and CDR2 from the germline V gene are LNHNV and YYDKDF (reference sequence). This CDR3 is 17 amino acids long. J lost 4 bases, V lost 0 bases, and 9 bases had no gene match. The CDR3 nucleotides are TGTGCCACCAGCAGAGAATCGGCAGGGGGACGGAAAAACATTCAGTACTTC. It is translated as CATSRESAGGRKNIQYF.

This clonotype came up a few times. The V and J genes are TRBV10-3 and TRBJ2-5, with D maybe TRBD2 (7 bases). Germline lookup yields CDR1 ENHRY and CDR2 SYGVKD. The CDR3 runs to 15 residues. Trimming removed 7 bases at V and 5 bases at J, with 20 bases between. In nucleotides, the CDR3 is TGTGCCATCAAGTCGGGGGGCGAGGTAGGGGAGACCCAGTACTTC. Its protein product is CAIKSGGEVGETQYF.

This rearrangement joins TRBV9 to TRBJ2-3; 7 bases are a match to TRBD2. The CDR3 contains 15 residues. Germline-derived CDR1 and CDR2 are SGDLS and YYNGEE. Unmatched junction bases numbered 3, after V lost 0 bases and J lost 2 bases. The CDR3 nucleotides read TGTGCCAGCAGCGTAGACGGGGGGAACACAGATACGCAGTATTTT. Protein sequence: CASSVDGGNTDTQYF.

The chain combines TRBV30 with TRBJ1-5; TRBD1 is a possible D gene (6 bases). This CDR3 has 14 residues. V was shortened by 1 base and J by 6 bases, with 13 bases between the two germline ends. Germline CDR1 GTSNPN, CDR2 SVGIG (reference sequence). The CDR3 loop reads CAWSAAGAGQPQHF. In nucleotides, the CDR3 is TGTGCCTGGAGTGCGGCGGGGGCTGGTCAGCCCCAGCATTTT.

The chain combines TRBV2 with TRBJ2-5, with a weak D call TRBD2 (6 bases). The CDR3 loop spans 14 amino acids. Germline V gives CDR1 SNHLY, CDR2 FYNNEI. The ends were cut back, 3 bases at V and 1 base at J, with 9 bases in the middle. CDR3 sequence (DNA): TGTGCCAGCAGTGATTGGGACTCCCAAGAGACCCAGTACTTC. Its translation: CASSDWDSQETQYF. Supplemented by reference TRBV2 and TRBJ2-5, the full variable domain reads EPEVTQTPSHQVTQMGQEVILRCVPISNHLYFYWYRQILGQKVEFLVSFYNNEISEKSEIFDDQFSVERPDGSNFTLKIRSTKLEDSAMYFCASSDWDSQETQYFGPGTRLLVL.

There are a few counts of this clonotype. The J gene is TRBJ1-1, the V gene TRBV6-5; TRBD1 is a possible D gene (5 bases). Deletions cut 4 bases from V and 3 bases from J, with 6 bases between. Germline V CDR1 and CDR2: MNHEY, SVGAGI. This CDR3 has 12 residues. The CDR3 sequence: CASSWGDTEAFF. The DNA for the CDR3 is TGTGCCAGCAGTTGGGGGGACACTGAAGCTTTCTTT.

CDR3 sequence (DNA): TGTGCCAGCACCGCCGACTATAGCAATCAGCCCCAGCATTTT. Translated, it gives CASTADYSNQPQHF. The V gene is TRBV2, the J gene TRBJ1-5; D gene unclear. This CDR3 has 14 residues. Between the trimmed V and J ends, which lost 7 bases and 0 bases, there was a span of 10 bases. From germline, CDR1 is SNHLY and CDR2 FYNNEI.

V gene TRBV19 combines with J gene TRBJ2-3; unclear D gene. CDR1 is LNHDA and CDR2 is SQIVND in the germline V gene (reference sequence). There are 15 residues in the CDR3. Trimming left V 3 bases short and J 8 bases short, with 18 bases between. CDR3 DNA sequence: TGTGCCAGTAGTATGTGGTCGGCCTCTACTGGTACGCAGTATTTT. Translating gives CASSMWSASTGTQYF.

The chain employs TRBV21-1 and TRBJ2-1; the table calls TRBD2, which could not be checked here. TRBV21-1 is described as a pseudogene. The CDR3 runs to 14 residues. The CDR3 coding sequence is TGTGCCAGCAGCGGGACTAGCGGGTACAATGAGCAGTTCTTC. It specifies CASSGTSGYNEQFF.

This chain connects TRBV29-1 to TRBJ2-5; D is possibly TRBD2 (6 bases). Germline assignment: CDR1 SQVTM and CDR2 ANQGSEA. CDR3 length: 13 residues. Trimming removed 4 bases at V and 5 bases at J, with 14 bases between. This CDR3 is CSVGGERWETQYF. DNA of the CDR3: TGCAGCGTTGGGGGGGAGAGATGGGAGACCCAGTACTTC.

This sequence joins TRBV19 and TRBJ1-2; 7 bases match TRBD1. The germline V gene has CDR1 LNHDA and CDR2 SQIVND (reference sequence). V was pared by 6 bases and J by 2 bases, with 6 bases of the junction left unmatched. The CDR3 has 14 amino acids. CDR3 amino acids: CASSPDRANYGYTF. DNA of the CDR3: TGTGCCAGTAGCCCCGACAGGGCCAACTATGGCTACACCTTC.

This clonotype is hyperexpanded in the sample. V usage is TRBV20-1 and J usage is TRBJ1-6, with D tentatively TRBD1 (6 bases). The CDR3 is 15 amino acids. CDR1 is DFQATT and CDR2 is SNEGSKA in the germline V gene (reference sequence). V was cut by 6 bases and J by 7 bases, with 19 bases left in between. The CDR3 DNA follows: TGCAGTGCCTCAATTCGGGGGGCCGGCAATTCACCCCTCCACTTT. Its translation is CSASIRGAGNSPLHF.

V usage is TRBV20-1 and J usage is TRBJ1-2; 8 bases align to TRBD1. The trim removed 3 bases at V and 8 bases at J, leaving 8 bases unmatched. The CDR3 totals 13 residues. The V gene's germline CDR1 is DFQATT and CDR2 SNEGSKA (reference sequence). The CDR3 spells CSASIRGLSGYTF. The CDR3 DNA reads TGCAGTGCTAGTATCAGGGGGCTTTCAGGCTACACCTTC.

The genes are TRBV7-6 and TRBJ2-1, with 7 bases aligning to TRBD2. The CDR3 runs to 15 residues. Germline loops: CDR1 SGHVS, CDR2 FNYEAQ. V gave up 8 bases and J gave up 7 bases; unmatched junction bases: 14. The CDR3 DNA follows: TGTGCCAGCTCCATGGGAGCACCCGGGGGGAATGAGCAGTTCTTC. Amino acid sequence: CASSMGAPGGNEQFF.

This clonotype was observed a few times. This chain uses TRBV20-1 with TRBJ2-5; TRBD1 aligns across 8 bases. The V segment lost 5 bases and the J segment 4 bases; nucleotides outside the gene matches: 3. Germline loops: CDR1 DFQATT, CDR2 SNEGSKA (reference sequence). CDR3 length equals 12 residues. CDR3 region: CSASTGVETQYF. The CDR3 bases are TGCAGTGCTTCGACAGGGGTAGAGACCCAGTACTTC.

The rearrangement joins TRBV19 to TRBJ1-1, with D possibly matching TRBD1 (6 bases). The V and J ends lost 6 bases and 4 bases respectively, with 18 bases between them. CDR1 is LNHDA and CDR2 is SQIVND in the germline V gene (reference sequence). The CDR3 loop spans 15 amino acids. The CDR3 DNA is TGTGCCAGTAGACGTCAGGGGACGCGGGGCACTGAAGCTTTCTTT. Amino acids: CASRRQGTRGTEAFF.

V gene TRBV20-1 combines with J gene TRBJ2-7; TRBD1 is a possible D gene (6 bases). The germline V and J ends were trimmed by 2 bases and 5 bases, with 28 bases remaining between them. The CDR3 has 18 amino acids. Germline-derived CDR1 and CDR2 are DFQATT and SNEGSKA (reference sequence). In DNA, the CDR3 is TGCAGTGCTAGACAGTCGCCTCTGCAGGGGTTCGTACTCCACGAGCAGTACTTC. As protein: CSARQSPLQGFVLHEQYF.

The rearrangement links TRBV28 to TRBJ2-7; D gene ambiguous. Trimming took 2 bases from V and 9 from J, leaving 17 bases between them. From germline, CDR1 is MDHEN and CDR2 SYDVKM. CDR3 length: 14 residues. CDR3 sequence: CASSLARKSIPQYF. The DNA for the CDR3 is TGTGCCAGCAGTTTAGCCCGGAAGTCTATCCCGCAGTACTTC.

The chain is built from TRBV7-2 and TRBJ2-3, with TRBD2 identical over 8 bases. The V and J ends lost 5 bases and 4 bases, in that order; junction bases with no gene match: 14. CDR3 length: 17 residues. Germline lookup yields CDR1 SGHTA and CDR2 FQGNSA. The CDR3 DNA follows: TGTGCCAGCAGCCTTGCGAGGGGCGGGGGGAAGTCAGATACGCAGTATTTT. The encoded protein is CASSLARGGGKSDTQYF.

The chain carries TRBV9 and TRBJ2-4, with no clear D. Germline V lookup: CDR1 SGDLS, CDR2 YYNGEE. The CDR3 consists of 17 residues. With 4 bases removed from V and 7 bases from J, the gap between germline ends came to 24 bases. CDR3 in amino acids: CASSPLAGGAPMNIQYF. The CDR3 nucleotides read TGTGCCAGCAGCCCCCTGGCTGGCGGAGCGCCAATGAACATTCAGTACTTC.

This chain links TRBV7-9 with TRBJ1-2, with a possible D match to TRBD1 (5 bases). V lost 7 bases and J lost 4, with 16 bases in between. There are 14 residues in the CDR3. The germline V gene has CDR1 SEHNR and CDR2 FQNEAQ (reference sequence). Here the CDR3 DNA reads TGTGCCAGCACCCTCGCGTCGGGGGGCTATGGCTACACCTTC. Its protein is CASTLASGGYGYTF.

J is TRBJ1-1 and V is TRBV7-9, with a tentative D call TRBD1 (5 bases). V gave up 5 bases and J gave up 1 base, with 14 bases separating them. The germline CDR1 and CDR2 sequences are SEHNR and FQNEAQ (reference sequence). This CDR3 comprises 15 residues. CDR3 in amino acids: CASSLLGGGNTEAFF. CDR3 in DNA: TGTGCCAGCAGCCTCCTGGGGGGGGGGAACACTGAAGCTTTCTTT.

The chain has TRBV12-3 or TRBV12-4 and TRBJ1-6, with D uncertain. This CDR3 spans 14 amino acids. V was shortened by 6 bases and J by 3 bases, with 9 bases between the two germline ends. In DNA form, the CDR3 reads TGTGCCAGCAGCCGACACGGCTATAATTCACCCCTCCACTTT. As protein: CASSRHGYNSPLHF.

The chain employs TRBV11-2 and TRBJ2-1; possible D gene TRBD1, 7 bases. CDR1 is SGHAT and CDR2 is FQNNGV in the germline V gene. V lost 6 bases, J lost 8 bases, and 20 bases lay in between. The CDR3 runs 15 residues. CDR3 sequence reads: CASSKQGSASDEQFF. The CDR3 nucleotides read TGTGCCAGCAGTAAACAGGGGTCGGCTAGCGATGAGCAGTTCTTC.

The chain combines TRBV29-1 with TRBJ2-5, with D perhaps TRBD2 (5 bases). V lost 8 bases to trimming and J lost 5 bases, with 24 bases between them. This CDR3 has 15 amino acids. Per the germline V gene, CDR1 is SQVTM and CDR2 is ANQGSEA. The CDR3 loop reads CSTNKGGTWRETQYF. CDR3 nucleotides: TGCAGCACAAACAAAGGAGGAACCTGGCGGGAGACCCAGTACTTC.

The chain couples TRBV6-1 to TRBJ1-3; D possibly corresponds to TRBD1 (6 bases). Germline V gene sequence: CDR1 MNHNS, CDR2 SASEGT. V shed 6 bases and J shed 0 bases, with 12 bases lying between them. The CDR3 totals 15 residues. The CDR3 nucleotides are TGTGCCAGCAGCTGGACAGAGAGCTCTGGAAACACCATATATTTT. The encoded protein is CASSWTESSGNTIYF.